The 9 T cell receptor beta chains below were found in one sample sequenced in a study of spatial heterogeneity in lung cancer. MiXCR, run by TCRdb on the 5' RACE reads, gives a single entry per CDR3 protein. The data contain around 110,000 distinct CDR3 sequences, 10% to 15% of them singletons. Time point: blood at routine non-recurrence follow-up after resection. Extraction of whole RNA from tumor, nontumor lung or frozen PBMC preceded unsorted sequencing. The starting material was PBMCs, obtained at follow-up. Every receptor here comes from a male donor with early-stage non-small cell lung cancer.

There are a few counts of this clonotype. This sequence joins TRBV18 and TRBJ2-3; D call uncertain. The CDR3 loop spans 15 amino acids. V was pared by 4 bases and J by 0 bases, with 11 bases between. Germline loops: CDR1 KGHSH, CDR2 LQKENI. The CDR3 nucleotides read TGTGCCAGCTCACTAGGTTCAACTAGCACAGATACGCAGTATTTT. Translated: CASSLGSTSTDTQYF.

The rearrangement links TRBV18 to TRBJ1-1; D might be TRBD1 (5 bases). Germline CDR1 reads KGHSH; CDR2 reads LQKENI. V dropped 0 bases and J dropped 1 base, with 15 bases sitting between them. The CDR3 totals 17 residues. The CDR3 DNA follows: TGTGCCAGCTCACCACCTTCATTAAGGGGTGGGAACACTGAAGCTTTCTTT. It translates to CASSPPSLRGGNTEAFF.

The rearrangement links TRBV10-1 to TRBJ1-1; D unresolved. The length of the CDR3 is 15 residues. Between the trimmed V and J ends, which lost 6 bases and 1 base, there was a span of 15 bases. CDR1 and CDR2 from the germline V gene are WNHNN and SYGVQD (reference sequence). Written as DNA, the CDR3 is TGCGCCAGCAGAGCAACTCAAGGAAGGAACACTGAAGCTTTCTTT. Translating it yields CASRATQGRNTEAFF.

This chain joins TRBV5-1 and TRBJ2-5; possibly TRBD1 for D (5 bases). The germline V gene has CDR1 SGHRS and CDR2 YFSETQ. The V and J ends lost 5 bases and 6 bases respectively, with 17 bases between them. The CDR3 loop spans 14 amino acids. The chain's CDR3 is CASREVKGPKTQYF. The CDR3 DNA follows: TGCGCCAGCAGGGAAGTGAAGGGGCCAAAGACCCAGTACTTC.

The chain is built from TRBV10-2 and TRBJ2-7; D is possibly TRBD2 (7 bases). Between the trimmed V and J ends, which lost 3 bases and 3 bases, there was a span of 18 bases. Germline CDR1 and CDR2: WSHSY and SAAADI. CDR3 size: 16 residues. CDR3 sequence: CASSDPGRGALYEQYF. The CDR3 bases are TGCGCCAGCAGTGATCCTGGGAGGGGGGCTCTCTACGAGCAGTACTTC.

The rearrangement uses TRBV7-9 and TRBJ1-6; D remains ambiguous. Deletions cut 4 bases from V and 5 bases from J, with 9 bases between. CDR1 and CDR2 (germline): SEHNR, FQNEAQ (reference sequence). This CDR3 is built from 14 residues. The CDR3 bases are TGTGCCAGCAGCTCGGACCGAAATAATTCACCCCTCCACTTT. Protein product: CASSSDRNNSPLHF.

This clonotype showed up many times. J is TRBJ1-5 and V is TRBV9; D gene uncertain. The CDR3 has 15 amino acids. The germline gives CDR1 SGDLS, CDR2 YYNGEE. The germline V and J ends were trimmed by 0 bases and 0 bases, with 7 bases remaining between them. Here the CDR3 DNA reads TGTGCCAGCAGCGTAGACGGAGATAGCAATCAGCCCCAGCATTTT. Amino acid sequence: CASSVDGDSNQPQHF.

This clonotype was picked up a small number of times. The gene calls are TRBV4-1 and TRBJ2-5, with 9 bases aligning to TRBD1. The CDR3 runs to 18 residues. CDR1 is MGHRA and CDR2 is YSYEKL in the germline V gene. Losses at the gene ends were 1 base for V and 1 base for J; bases not matched to a gene: 10. In DNA, the CDR3 is TGCGCCAGCAGCCAAGGAAGGGGCCGGGACAGGGCCCAAGAGACCCAGTACTTC. It encodes CASSQGRGRDRAQETQYF.

V usage is TRBV11-3 and J usage is TRBJ2-5; 8 bases agree with TRBD2. The CDR3 runs 13 residues. After removal of 2 bases from V and 5 bases from J, the junction contained 1 base not matched to a gene. CDR1 is SGHNT and CDR2 is YENEEA in the germline V gene. CDR3 protein: CASSLIAGETQYF. Here the CDR3 DNA reads TGTGCCAGCAGCTTAATAGCGGGGGAGACCCAGTACTTC. The variable domain in full, completed from reference TRBV11-3 and TRBJ2-5, reads EAGVVQSPRYKIIEKKQPVAFWCNPISGHNTLYWYLQNLGQGPELLIRYENEEAVDDSQLPKDRFSAERLKGVDSTLKIQPAELGDSAVYLCASSLIAGETQYFGPGTRLLVL.